The sequence of this TCR beta chain was determined in a study of patients and donors after allogeneic stem cell transplantation. There are 14 residues in the CDR3. The ends were cut back, 4 bases at V and 7 bases at J, with 14 bases in the middle. Looked up from germline, CDR1 is ENHRY and CDR2 is SYGVKD. TCRdb fed the RT-PCR reads into MiXCR, producing one record per CDR3 protein. This table holds over 400,000 distinct CDR3 sequences, roughly 17% found once. The chain combines TRBV10-3 with TRBJ1-5, with no clear D. The TCR comes from a human donor who was either an allogeneic HSCT recipient or a stem cell or donor lymphocyte infusion donor (not recorded which). It is not recorded whose cells these are; they may come from a transplant donor. Sequencing was done on a sample of blood, either unsorted or a sorted T cell fraction (not recorded which). CDR3 in amino acids: CAISANSPEQPQHF. The CDR3 DNA sequence: TGTGCCATCAGTGCGAACAGTCCTGAACAGCCCCAGCATTTT.